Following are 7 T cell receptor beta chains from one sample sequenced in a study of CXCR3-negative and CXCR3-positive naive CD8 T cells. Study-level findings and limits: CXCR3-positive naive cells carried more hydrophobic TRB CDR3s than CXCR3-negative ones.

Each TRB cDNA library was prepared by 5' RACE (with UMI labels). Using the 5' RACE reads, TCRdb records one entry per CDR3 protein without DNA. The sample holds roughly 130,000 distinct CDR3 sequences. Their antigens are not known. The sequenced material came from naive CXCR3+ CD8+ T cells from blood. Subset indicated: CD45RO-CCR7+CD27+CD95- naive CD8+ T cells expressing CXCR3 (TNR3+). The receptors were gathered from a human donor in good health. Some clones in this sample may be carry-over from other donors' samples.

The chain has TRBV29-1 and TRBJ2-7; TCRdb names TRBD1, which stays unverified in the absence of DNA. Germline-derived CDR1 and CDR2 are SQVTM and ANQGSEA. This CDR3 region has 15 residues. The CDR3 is CSVALLGQGAYEQYF.

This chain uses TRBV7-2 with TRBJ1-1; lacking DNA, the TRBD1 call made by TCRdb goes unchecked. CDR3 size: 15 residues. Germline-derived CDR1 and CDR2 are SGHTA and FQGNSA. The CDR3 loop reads CASSLGPGLNPEAFF.

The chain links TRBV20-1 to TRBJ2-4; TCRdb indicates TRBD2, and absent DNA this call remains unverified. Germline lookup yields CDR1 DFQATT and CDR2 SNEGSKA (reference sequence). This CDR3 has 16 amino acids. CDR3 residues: CSARDFRLAGPNIQYF.

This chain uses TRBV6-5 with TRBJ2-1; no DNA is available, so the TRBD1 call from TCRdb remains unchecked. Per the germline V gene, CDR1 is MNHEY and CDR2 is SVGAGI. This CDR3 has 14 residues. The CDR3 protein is CASSYGGGHNEQFF.

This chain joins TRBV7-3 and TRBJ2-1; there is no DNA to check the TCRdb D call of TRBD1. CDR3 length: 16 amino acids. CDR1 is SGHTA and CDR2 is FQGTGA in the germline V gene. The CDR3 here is CASSLIGRSSYTEQFF.

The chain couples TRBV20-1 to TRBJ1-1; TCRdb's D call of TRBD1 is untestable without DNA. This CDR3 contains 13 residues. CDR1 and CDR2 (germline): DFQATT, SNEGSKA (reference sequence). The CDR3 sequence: CSARFPGQSEAFF.

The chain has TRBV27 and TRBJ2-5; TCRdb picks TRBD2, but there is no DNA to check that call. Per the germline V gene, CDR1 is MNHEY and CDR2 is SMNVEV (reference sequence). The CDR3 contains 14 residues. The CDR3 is CASSLYSGGETQYF.